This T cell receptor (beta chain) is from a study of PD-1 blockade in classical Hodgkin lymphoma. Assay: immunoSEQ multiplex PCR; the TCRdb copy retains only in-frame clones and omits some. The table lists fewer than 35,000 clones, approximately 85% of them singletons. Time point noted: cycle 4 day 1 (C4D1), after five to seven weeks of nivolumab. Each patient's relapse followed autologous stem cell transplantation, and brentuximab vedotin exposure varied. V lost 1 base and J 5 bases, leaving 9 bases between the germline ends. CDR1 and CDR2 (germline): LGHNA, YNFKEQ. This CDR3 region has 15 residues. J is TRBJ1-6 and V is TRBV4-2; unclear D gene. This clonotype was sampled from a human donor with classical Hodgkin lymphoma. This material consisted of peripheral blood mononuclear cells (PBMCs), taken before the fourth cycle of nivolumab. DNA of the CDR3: TGTGCCAGCAGCCAAGGCGGGAAGCATAATTCACCCCTCCACTTT. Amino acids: CASSQGGKHNSPLHF.